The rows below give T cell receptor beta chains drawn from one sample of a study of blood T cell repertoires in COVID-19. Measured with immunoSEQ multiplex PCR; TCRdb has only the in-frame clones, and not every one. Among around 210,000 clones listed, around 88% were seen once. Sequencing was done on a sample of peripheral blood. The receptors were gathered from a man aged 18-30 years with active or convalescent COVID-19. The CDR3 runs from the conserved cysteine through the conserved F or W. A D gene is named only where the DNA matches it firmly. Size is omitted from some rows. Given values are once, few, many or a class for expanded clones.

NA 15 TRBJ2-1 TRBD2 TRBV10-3 CASSGGDGAYNEQFF TGTGCCTCCTCTGGGGGGGACGGAGCCTACAATGAGCAGTTCTTC
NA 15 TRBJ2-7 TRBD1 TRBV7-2 CASSAGQGSVSEQYF TGTGCCAGCAGCGCGGGACAGGGCTCTGTCTCCGAGCAGTACTTC
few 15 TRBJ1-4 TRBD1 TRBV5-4 CASSLGQGGNEKLFF TGTGCCAGCAGCTTAGGACAGGGAGGTAATGAAAAACTGTTTTTT
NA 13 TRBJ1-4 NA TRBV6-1 CASRHQGGEKLFF TGTGCCAGCAGGCACCAGGGTGGGGAAAAACTGTTTTTT
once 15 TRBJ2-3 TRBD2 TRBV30 CACRIAGVRADTQYF TGTGCCTGCCGTATCGCGGGAGTTCGTGCAGATACGCAGTATTTT
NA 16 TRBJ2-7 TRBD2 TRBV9 CASSVGASGPSYEQYF TGTGCCAGCAGCGTAGGGGCTAGCGGACCCTCCTACGAGCAGTACTTC
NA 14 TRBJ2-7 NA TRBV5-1 CASSKGTFSYEQYF TGCGCCAGCAGCAAGGGGACATTCTCCTACGAGCAGTACTTC
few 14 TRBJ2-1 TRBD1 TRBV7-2 CASSPMGQNNEQFF TGTGCCAGCAGCCCGATGGGACAGAACAATGAGCAGTTCTTC
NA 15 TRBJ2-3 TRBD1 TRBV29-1 CSATRGTGHTDTQYF TGCAGCGCTACGAGGGGGACAGGCCACACAGATACGCAGTATTTT
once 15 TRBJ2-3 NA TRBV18 CASSLGRPGTDTQYF TGTGCCAGCTCACTAGGCCGCCCGGGGACAGATACGCAGTATTTT
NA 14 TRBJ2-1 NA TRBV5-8 CASSLLVAGNEQFF TGTGCCAGCAGCTTGTTAGTTGCAGGTAATGAGCAGTTCTTC
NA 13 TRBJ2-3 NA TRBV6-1 CASSQDSLDTQYF TGTGCCAGCAGTCAGGACTCCCTAGATACGCAGTATTTT
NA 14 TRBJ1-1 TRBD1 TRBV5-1 CASGGTGENTEAFF TGCGCCAGCGGAGGGACAGGGGAGAACACTGAAGCTTTCTTT
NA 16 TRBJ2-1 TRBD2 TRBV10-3 CAISDRSSGKWGEQFF TGTGCCATCAGTGATCGATCCAGCGGGAAGTGGGGTGAGCAGTTCTTC
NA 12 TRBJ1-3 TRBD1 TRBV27 CASSSPTGWLNF TGTGCCAGCAGTTCCCCGACAGGGTGGTTGAATTTT
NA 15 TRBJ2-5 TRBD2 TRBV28 CASKTGTSGAETQYF TGTGCCAGCAAAACCGGGACTAGCGGGGCAGAGACCCAGTACTTC
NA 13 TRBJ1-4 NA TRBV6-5 CASHSAGGEKLFF TGTGCCAGCCATTCAGCGGGGGGCGAAAAACTGTTTTTT
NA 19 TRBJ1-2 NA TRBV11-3 CASSLGRLAGALPNYGYTF TGTGCCAGCAGCTTAGGAAGGCTCGCGGGCGCCCTTCCGAACTATGGCTACACCTTC
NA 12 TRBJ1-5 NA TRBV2 CASSGESQPQHF TGTGCCAGCAGTGGGGAGTCTCAGCCCCAGCATTTT
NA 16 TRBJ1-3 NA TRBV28 CASSPTTGRSGNTIYF TGTGCCAGCAGCCCTACCACAGGGCGCTCTGGAAACACCATATATTTT
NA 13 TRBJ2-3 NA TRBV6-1 CASSEAGRDTQYF TGTGCCAGCAGTGAGGCAGGGCGGGATACGCAGTATTTT
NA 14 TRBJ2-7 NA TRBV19 CASSPYSGSYEQYF TGTGCCAGTAGTCCCTATTCAGGGTCTTACGAGCAGTACTTC
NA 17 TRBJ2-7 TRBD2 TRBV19 CASSPQGRLAGGDEQYF TGTGCCAGTAGTCCCCAAGGTAGGCTAGCGGGAGGTGACGAGCAGTACTTC
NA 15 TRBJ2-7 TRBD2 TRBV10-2 CASSVNGGVGDEQYF TGCGCCAGCAGTGTGAACGGGGGGGTAGGCGACGAGCAGTACTTC
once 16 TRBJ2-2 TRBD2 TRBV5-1 CASSHAGTSANGELFF TGCGCCAGCAGCCATGCCGGGACTAGCGCTAACGGGGAGCTGTTTTTT
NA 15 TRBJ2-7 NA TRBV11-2 CASSSIQGLRYEQYF TGTGCCAGCAGCTCAATTCAGGGGCTCCGGTACGAGCAGTACTTC
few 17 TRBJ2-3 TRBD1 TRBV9 CASSERQGEGIGDTQYF TGTGCCAGCAGCGAACGACAGGGGGAGGGAATTGGGGATACGCAGTATTTT
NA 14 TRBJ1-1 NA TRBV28 CASSFRGLGTEAFF TGTGCCAGCAGTTTTCGAGGGTTGGGTACTGAAGCTTTCTTT
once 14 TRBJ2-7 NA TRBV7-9 CASSLARAAYEQYF TGTGCCAGCAGCTTAGCGCGGGCGGCCTACGAGCAGTACTTC
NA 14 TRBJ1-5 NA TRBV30 CAWTGGSGNQPQHF TGTGCCTGGACCGGGGGATCGGGCAATCAGCCCCAGCATTTT
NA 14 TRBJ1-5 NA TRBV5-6 CASSYGQPNQPQHF TGTGCCAGCAGCTACGGACAGCCAAATCAGCCCCAGCATTTT
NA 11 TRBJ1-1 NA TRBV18 CASSPAEEAFF TGTGCCAGCTCACCCGCGGAAGAAGCTTTCTTT
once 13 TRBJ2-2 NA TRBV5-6 CASSFSSPGELFF TGTGCCAGCAGCTTTTCGAGTCCCGGGGAGCTGTTTTTT
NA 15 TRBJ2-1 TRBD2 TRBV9 CASSVAGGDYNEQFF TGTGCCAGCAGCGTAGCGGGAGGGGATTACAATGAGCAGTTCTTC
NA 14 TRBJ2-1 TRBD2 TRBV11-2 CASSRLAGLDEQFF TGTGCCAGCAGCCGGCTAGCGGGACTGGATGAGCAGTTCTTC
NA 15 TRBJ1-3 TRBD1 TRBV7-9 CASRQGAEERNTIYF TGTGCCAGCAGGCAGGGGGCGGAGGAGCGAAACACCATATATTTT
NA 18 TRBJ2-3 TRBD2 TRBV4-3 CASSQDWASGTSTDTQYF TGCGCCAGCAGCCAAGATTGGGCTAGCGGGACTAGCACAGATACGCAGTATTTT
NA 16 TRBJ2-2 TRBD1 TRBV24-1 CATSDFRGFNTGELFF TGTGCCACCAGTGATTTCAGGGGGTTTAACACCGGGGAGCTGTTTTTT
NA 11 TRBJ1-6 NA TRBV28 CASSSPPTLHF TGTGCCAGCAGTTCCCCCCCCACCCTCCACTTT
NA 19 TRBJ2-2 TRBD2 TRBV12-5 CASGSPERLAGMPTGELFF TGTGCTAGTGGTTCCCCCGAACGACTAGCGGGAATGCCCACCGGGGAGCTGTTTTTT
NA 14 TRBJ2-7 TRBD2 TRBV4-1 CASSAGLAGYEQYF TGCGCCAGCAGTGCCGGACTAGCGGGCTACGAGCAGTACTTC
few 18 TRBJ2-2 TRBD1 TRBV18 CASSPTPGQGAITGELFF TGTGCCAGCTCACCAACCCCGGGACAGGGGGCGATCACCGGGGAGCTGTTTTTT
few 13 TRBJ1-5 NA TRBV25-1 CASSESSISSQHF TGTGCCAGCAGTGAATCCAGTATCTCGTCCCAGCATTTT
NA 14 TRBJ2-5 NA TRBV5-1 CASSPQTGQETQYF TGCGCCAGCAGCCCGCAGACAGGACAAGAGACCCAGTACTTC
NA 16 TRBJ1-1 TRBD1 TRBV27 CASRPGQGFLNTEAFF TGTGCCAGCAGGCCGGGACAGGGTTTTCTGAACACTGAAGCTTTCTTT
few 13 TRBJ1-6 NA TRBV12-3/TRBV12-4 CASTIQANSPLHF TGTGCCAGCACGATCCAGGCCAATTCACCCCTCCACTTT
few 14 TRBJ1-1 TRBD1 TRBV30 CAWNRGRGRTEAFF TGTGCCTGGAACAGGGGGCGAGGAAGGACTGAAGCTTTCTTT
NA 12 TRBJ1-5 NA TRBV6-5 CASTGGNQPQHF TGTGCCAGCACCGGAGGCAATCAGCCCCAGCATTTT
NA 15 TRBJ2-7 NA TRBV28 CATVAPDSRSPEQYF TGTGCCACCGTAGCCCCGGACAGCCGGTCTCCCGAGCAGTACTTC
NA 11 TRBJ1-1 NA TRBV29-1 CSVDRTEEAFF TGCAGCGTTGACCGGACAGAGGAAGCTTTCTTT
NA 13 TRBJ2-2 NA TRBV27 CASSFPSTGELFF TGTGCCAGCAGTTTTCCATCCACCGGGGAGCTGTTTTTT
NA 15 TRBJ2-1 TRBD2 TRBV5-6 CASSLWREVYNEQFF TGTGCCAGCAGCTTGTGGCGGGAGGTCTACAATGAGCAGTTCTTC
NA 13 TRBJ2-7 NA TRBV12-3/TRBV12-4 CASSPTRNGQQYF TGTGCCAGCAGCCCTACAAGGAATGGGCAGCAGTACTTC
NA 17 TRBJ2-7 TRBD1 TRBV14 CASSQQQRDRGSYEQYF TGTGCCAGCAGCCAACAACAACGGGACAGGGGCTCCTACGAGCAGTACTTC